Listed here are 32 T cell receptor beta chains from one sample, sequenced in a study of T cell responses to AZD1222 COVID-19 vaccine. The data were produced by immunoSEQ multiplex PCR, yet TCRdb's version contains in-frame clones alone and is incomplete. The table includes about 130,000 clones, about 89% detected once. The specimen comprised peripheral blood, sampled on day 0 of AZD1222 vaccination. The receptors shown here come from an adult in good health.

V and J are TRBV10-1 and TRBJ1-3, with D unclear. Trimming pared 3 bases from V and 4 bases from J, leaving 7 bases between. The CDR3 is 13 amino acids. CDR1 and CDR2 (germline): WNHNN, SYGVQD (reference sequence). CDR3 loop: CASSDFLGNTIYF. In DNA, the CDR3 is TGCGCCAGCAGTGACTTTCTCGGAAACACCATATATTTT.

Written as DNA, the CDR3 is TGTGCCAGCTCACGCGTTGGTGGGGCCAACGTCCTGACTTTC. This sequence encodes CASSRVGGANVLTF. V is TRBV7-9 and J is TRBJ2-6; D remains ambiguous. Germline V lookup: CDR1 SEHNR, CDR2 FQNEAQ (reference sequence). Trimming took off 8 bases at V and 3 bases at J, with 11 bases between the two ends. This CDR3 region has 14 residues. The full variable domain, rest sourced from reference TRBV7-9 and TRBJ2-6, is DTGVSQNPRHKITKRGQNVTFRCDPISEHNRLYWYRQTLGQGPEFLTYFQNEAQLEKSRLLSDRFSAERPKGSFSTLEIQRTEQGDSAMYLCASSRVGGANVLTFGAGSRLTVL.

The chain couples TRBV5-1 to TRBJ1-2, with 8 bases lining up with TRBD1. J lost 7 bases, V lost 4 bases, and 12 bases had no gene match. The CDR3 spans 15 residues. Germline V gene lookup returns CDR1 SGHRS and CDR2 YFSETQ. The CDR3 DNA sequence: TGCGCCAGCAGCACGGAGCCAGGGGGCGGGATTGGCTACACCTTC. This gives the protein CASSTEPGGGIGYTF. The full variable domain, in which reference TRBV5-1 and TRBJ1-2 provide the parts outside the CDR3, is KAGVTQTPRYLIKTRGQQVTLSCSPISGHRSVSWYQQTPGQGLQFLFEYFSETQRNKGNFPGRFSGRQFSNSRSEMNVSTLELGDSALYLCASSTEPGGGIGYTFGSGTRLTVV.

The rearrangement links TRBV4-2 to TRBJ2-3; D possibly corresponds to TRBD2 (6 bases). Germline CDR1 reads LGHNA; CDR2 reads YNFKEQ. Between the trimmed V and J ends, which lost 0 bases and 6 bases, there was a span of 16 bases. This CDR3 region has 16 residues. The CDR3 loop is CASSQDPGSGGDTQYF. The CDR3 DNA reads TGTGCCAGCAGCCAAGATCCAGGTAGCGGCGGTGATACGCAGTATTTT.

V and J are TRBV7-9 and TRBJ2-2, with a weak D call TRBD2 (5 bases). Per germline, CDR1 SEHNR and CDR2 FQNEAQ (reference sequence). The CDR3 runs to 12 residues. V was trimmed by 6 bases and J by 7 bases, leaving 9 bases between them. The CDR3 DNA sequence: TGTGCCAGCAGGGCGGGTGTCGGGGAGCTGTTTTTT. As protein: CASRAGVGELFF.

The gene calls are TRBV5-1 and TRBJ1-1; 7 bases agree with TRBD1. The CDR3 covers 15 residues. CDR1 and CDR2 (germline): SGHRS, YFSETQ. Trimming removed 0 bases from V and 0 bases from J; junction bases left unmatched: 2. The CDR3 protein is CASSLGGTVNTEAFF. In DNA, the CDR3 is TGCGCCAGCAGCTTGGGGGGGACAGTGAACACTGAAGCTTTCTTT.

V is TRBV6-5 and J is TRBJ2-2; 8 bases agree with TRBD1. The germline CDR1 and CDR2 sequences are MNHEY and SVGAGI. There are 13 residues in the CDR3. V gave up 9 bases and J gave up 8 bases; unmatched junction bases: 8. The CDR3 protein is CASSTGGEGELFF. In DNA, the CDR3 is TGTGCCAGTTCTACAGGGGGTGAGGGGGAGCTGTTTTTT.

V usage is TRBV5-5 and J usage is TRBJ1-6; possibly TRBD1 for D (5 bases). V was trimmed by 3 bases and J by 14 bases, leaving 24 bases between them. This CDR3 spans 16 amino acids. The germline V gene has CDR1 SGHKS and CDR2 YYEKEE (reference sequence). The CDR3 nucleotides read TGTGCCAGCAGCTCGACACTCCGGGACCTCTTTGGATCCCTCCACTTT. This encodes CASSSTLRDLFGSLHF.

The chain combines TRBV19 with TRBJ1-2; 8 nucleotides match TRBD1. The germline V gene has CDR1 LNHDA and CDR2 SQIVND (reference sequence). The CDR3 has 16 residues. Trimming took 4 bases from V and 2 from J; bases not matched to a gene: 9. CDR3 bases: TGTGCCAGTAGTACTGGACAGGGCGTAATGAACTATGGCTACACCTTC. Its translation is CASSTGQGVMNYGYTF.

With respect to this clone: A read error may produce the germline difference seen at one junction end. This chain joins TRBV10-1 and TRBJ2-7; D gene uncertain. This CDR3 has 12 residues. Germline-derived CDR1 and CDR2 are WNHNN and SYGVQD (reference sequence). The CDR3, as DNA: TGCGCCAGCAGTGAGTCGGTGGGCGAGCAGTATTTC. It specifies CASSESVGEQYF.

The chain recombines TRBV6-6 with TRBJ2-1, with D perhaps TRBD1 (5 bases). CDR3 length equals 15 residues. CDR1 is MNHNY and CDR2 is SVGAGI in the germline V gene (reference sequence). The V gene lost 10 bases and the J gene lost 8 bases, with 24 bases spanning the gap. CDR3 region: CATTLLVSPGHEQFF. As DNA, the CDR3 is TGTGCCACCACGCTACTCGTAAGCCCAGGGCATGAGCAGTTCTTC.

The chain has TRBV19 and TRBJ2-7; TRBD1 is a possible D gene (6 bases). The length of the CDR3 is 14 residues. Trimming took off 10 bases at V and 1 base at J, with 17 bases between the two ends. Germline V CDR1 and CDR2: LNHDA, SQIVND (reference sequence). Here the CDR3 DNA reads TGTGCCACAAAAAACCCCGACAGGTCCTACGAGCAGTACTTC. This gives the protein CATKNPDRSYEQYF.

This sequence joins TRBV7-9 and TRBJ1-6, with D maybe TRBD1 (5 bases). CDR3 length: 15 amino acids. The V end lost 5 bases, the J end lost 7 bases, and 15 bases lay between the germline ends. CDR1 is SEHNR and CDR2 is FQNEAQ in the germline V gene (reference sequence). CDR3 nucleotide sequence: TGTGCCAGCAGCCTCCCGGGGACGCAGAATTCACCCCTCCACTTT. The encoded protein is CASSLPGTQNSPLHF.

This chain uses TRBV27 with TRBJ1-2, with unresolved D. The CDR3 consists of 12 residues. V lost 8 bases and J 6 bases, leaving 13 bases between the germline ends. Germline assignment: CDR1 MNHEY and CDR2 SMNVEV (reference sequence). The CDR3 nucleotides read TGTGCCAGCGGCGTTTGGGGTGATGGCTACACCTTC. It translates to CASGVWGDGYTF.

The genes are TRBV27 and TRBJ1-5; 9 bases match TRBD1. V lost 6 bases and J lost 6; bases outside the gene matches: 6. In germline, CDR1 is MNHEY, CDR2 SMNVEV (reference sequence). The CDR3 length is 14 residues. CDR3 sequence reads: CASSNTGGGQPQHF. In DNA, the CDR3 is TGTGCCAGCAGCAATACAGGGGGCGGTCAGCCCCAGCATTTT.

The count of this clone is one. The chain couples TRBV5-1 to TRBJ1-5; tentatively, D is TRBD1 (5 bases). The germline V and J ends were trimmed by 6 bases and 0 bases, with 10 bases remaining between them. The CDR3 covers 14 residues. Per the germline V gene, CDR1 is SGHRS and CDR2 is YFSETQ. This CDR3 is CASKRDYSNQPQHF. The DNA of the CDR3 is TGCGCCAGCAAACGGGACTATAGCAATCAGCCCCAGCATTTT.

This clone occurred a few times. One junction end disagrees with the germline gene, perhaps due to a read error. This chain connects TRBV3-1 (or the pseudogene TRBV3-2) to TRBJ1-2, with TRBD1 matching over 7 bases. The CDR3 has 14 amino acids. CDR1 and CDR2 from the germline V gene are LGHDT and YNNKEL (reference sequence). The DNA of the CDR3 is TGTGCCAGCAGCTTCCCCCCGGGACAGAGTAATATTATCTTC. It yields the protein CASSFPPGQSNIIF.

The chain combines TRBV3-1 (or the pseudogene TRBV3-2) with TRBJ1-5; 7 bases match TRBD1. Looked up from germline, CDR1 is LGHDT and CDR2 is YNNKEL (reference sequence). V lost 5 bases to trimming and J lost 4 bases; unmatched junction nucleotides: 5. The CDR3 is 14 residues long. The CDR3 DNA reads TGTGCCAGCAGCTCGGGACAGCTTAATCAGCCCCAGCATTTT. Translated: CASSSGQLNQPQHF.

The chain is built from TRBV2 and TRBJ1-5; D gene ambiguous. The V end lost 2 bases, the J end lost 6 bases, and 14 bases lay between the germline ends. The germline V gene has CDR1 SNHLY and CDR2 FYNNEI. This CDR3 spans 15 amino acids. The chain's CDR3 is CASSEIRTGGQPQHF. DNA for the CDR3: TGTGCCAGCAGTGAAATCCGGACGGGTGGTCAGCCCCAGCATTTT.

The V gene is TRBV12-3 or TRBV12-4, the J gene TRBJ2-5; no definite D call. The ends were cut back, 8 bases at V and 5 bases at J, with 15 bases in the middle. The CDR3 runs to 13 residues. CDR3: CASSPPSEETQYF. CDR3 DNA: TGTGCCAGCTCTCCCCCCTCAGAGGAGACCCAGTACTTC.

The DNA for the CDR3 is TGCGCCAGCAGCCAACGCGCTCTCGGGAACAGGGGTGATGAAAAACTGTTTTTT. Protein product: CASSQRALGNRGDEKLFF. V is TRBV4-1 and J is TRBJ1-4, with 7 bases that match TRBD1. The trim removed 2 bases at V and 6 bases at J, leaving 15 bases unmatched. Germline loops: CDR1 MGHRA, CDR2 YSYEKL. This CDR3 spans 18 amino acids.

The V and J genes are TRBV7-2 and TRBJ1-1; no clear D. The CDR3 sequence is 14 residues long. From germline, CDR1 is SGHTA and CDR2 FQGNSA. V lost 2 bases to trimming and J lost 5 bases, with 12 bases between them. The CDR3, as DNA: TGTGCCAGCAGCTTACAGGCTGTCCAAACTGAAGCTTTCTTT. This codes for CASSLQAVQTEAFF. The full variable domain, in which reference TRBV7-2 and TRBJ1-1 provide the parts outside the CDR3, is GAGVSQSPSNKVTEKGKDVELRCDPISGHTALYWYRQSLGQGLEFLIYFQGNSAPDKSGLPSDRFSAERTGGSVSTLTIQRTQQEDSAVYLCASSLQAVQTEAFFGQGTRLTVV.

CDR3 protein: CASSPVGGQETQYF. The CDR3 region has the DNA TGTGCCAGCAGCCCCGTGGGGGGGCAAGAGACCCAGTACTTC. This sequence joins TRBV7-8 and TRBJ2-5; 7 bases map to TRBD2. V gave up 5 bases and J gave up 2 bases; unmatched junction bases: 5. The CDR3 runs 14 residues. In germline, CDR1 is SGHVS, CDR2 FQNEAQ.

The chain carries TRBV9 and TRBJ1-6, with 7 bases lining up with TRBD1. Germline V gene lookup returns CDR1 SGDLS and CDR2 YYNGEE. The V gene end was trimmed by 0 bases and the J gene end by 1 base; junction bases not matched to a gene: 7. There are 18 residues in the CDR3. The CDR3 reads CASSVGGDSGSYNSPLHF. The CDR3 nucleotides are TGTGCCAGCAGCGTAGGAGGGGACAGTGGGTCCTATAATTCACCCCTCCACTTT.

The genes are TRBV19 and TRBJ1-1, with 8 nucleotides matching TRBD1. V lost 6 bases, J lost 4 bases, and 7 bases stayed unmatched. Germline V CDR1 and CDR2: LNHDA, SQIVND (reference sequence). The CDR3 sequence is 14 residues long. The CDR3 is CASRPTGAGTEAFF. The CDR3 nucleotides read TGTGCCAGTAGACCGACAGGGGCGGGCACTGAAGCTTTCTTT. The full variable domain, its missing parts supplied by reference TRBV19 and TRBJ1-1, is DGGITQSPKYLFRKEGQNVTLSCEQNLNHDAMYWYRQDPGQGLRLIYYSQIVNDFQKGDIAEGYSVSREKKESFPLTVTSAQKNPTAFYLCASRPTGAGTEAFFGQGTRLTVV.

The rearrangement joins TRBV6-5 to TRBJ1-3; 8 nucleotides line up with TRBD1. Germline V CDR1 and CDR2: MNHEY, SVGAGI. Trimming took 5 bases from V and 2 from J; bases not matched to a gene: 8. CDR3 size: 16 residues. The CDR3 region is CASSHLPGQAGNTIYF. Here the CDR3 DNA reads TGTGCCAGCAGTCACTTACCGGGACAGGCTGGAAACACCATATATTTT.

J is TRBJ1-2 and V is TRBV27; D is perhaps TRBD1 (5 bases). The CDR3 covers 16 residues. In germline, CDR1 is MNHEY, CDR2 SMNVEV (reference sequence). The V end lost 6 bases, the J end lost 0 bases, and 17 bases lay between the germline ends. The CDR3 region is CASRPYRQTANYGYTF. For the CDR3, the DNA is TGTGCCAGCAGACCGTACCGACAGACTGCTAACTATGGCTACACCTTC.

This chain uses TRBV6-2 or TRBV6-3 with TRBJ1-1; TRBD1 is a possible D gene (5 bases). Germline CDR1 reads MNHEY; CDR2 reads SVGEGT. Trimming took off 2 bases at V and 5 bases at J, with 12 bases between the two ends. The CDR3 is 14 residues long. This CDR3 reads CASSYPRAGTEAFF. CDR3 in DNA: TGTGCCAGCAGTTACCCAAGGGCAGGGACTGAAGCTTTCTTT.

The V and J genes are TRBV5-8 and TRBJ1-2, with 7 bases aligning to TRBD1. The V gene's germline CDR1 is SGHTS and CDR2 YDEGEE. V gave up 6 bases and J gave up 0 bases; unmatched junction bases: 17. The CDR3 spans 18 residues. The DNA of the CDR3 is TGTGCCAGCACAACAAGGAGACTACAGGGGCCATCTAACTATGGCTACACCTTC. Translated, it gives CASTTRRLQGPSNYGYTF.

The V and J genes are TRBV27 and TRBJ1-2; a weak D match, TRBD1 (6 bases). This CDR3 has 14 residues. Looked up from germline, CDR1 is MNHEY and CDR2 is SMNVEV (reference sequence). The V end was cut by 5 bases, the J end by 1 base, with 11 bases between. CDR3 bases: TGTGCCAGCAGTCTGGGCAGGGGTAACTATGGCTACACCTTC. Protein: CASSLGRGNYGYTF.

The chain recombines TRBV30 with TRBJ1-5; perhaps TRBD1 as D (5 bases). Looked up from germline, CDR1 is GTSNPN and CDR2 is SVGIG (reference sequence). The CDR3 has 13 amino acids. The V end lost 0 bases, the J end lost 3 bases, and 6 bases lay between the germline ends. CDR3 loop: CAWSVQDNQPQHF. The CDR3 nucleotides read TGTGCCTGGAGTGTACAGGACAATCAGCCCCAGCATTTT.

CDR3 in amino acids: CASTGQVYGYTF. The CDR3 DNA follows: TGTGCCAGCACGGGACAGGTCTATGGCTACACCTTC. The chain joins TRBV2 to TRBJ1-2, with 8 positions matching TRBD1. V shed 7 bases and J 4 bases; nucleotides not matched to a gene: 2. This CDR3 comprises 12 residues. The germline gives CDR1 SNHLY, CDR2 FYNNEI.